The 21 T cell receptor beta chains presented below share a single source sample, sequenced in a study of cytomegalovirus exposure and HLA in healthy donors. Generated by immunoSEQ multiplex PCR, the TCRdb table keeps only in-frame clones and is missing some. This table holds 120,000 or so clones, 86% found once. The specimen sequenced was PBMCs. Every receptor here comes from a man between 18 and 29 years old in good health and CMV-seronegative.

V and J are TRBV7-2 and TRBJ2-2; TRBD2 matches 8 bases. V shed 5 bases and J 3 bases; nucleotides not matched to a gene: 8. The V gene's germline CDR1 is SGHTA and CDR2 FQGNSA. The CDR3 runs to 16 residues. The CDR3 spells CASSLHPGGDTGELFF. The CDR3 nucleotides read TGTGCCAGCAGCCTTCACCCGGGGGGGGACACCGGGGAGCTGTTTTTT.

V and J are TRBV7-9 and TRBJ1-6; 9 bases fit TRBD1. The CDR3 has 15 residues. J lost 6 bases, V lost 4 bases, and 4 bases had no gene match. Germline loops: CDR1 SEHNR, CDR2 FQNEAQ (reference sequence). The CDR3 coding sequence is TGTGCCAGCAGCTCCCGGGACAGGGTTAATTCACCCCTCCACTTT. Its translation is CASSSRDRVNSPLHF.

The chain is built from TRBV2 and TRBJ1-5; 7 bases map to TRBD1. Trimming took 11 bases from V and 4 from J; bases not matched to a gene: 8. The CDR3 totals 13 residues. The germline V gene has CDR1 SNHLY and CDR2 FYNNEI. The CDR3 sequence is CAGTRDSNQPQHF. The CDR3, as DNA: TGTGCCGGAACCCGGGACAGTAATCAGCCCCAGCATTTT.

The chain recombines TRBV18 with TRBJ1-1; TRBD1 agrees at 7 bases. The CDR3 is 13 residues long. The J segment lost 3 bases and the V segment lost 3 bases, leaving 1 base of the junction unmatched. Germline CDR1 KGHSH, CDR2 LQKENI. The CDR3 here is CASSPQGDTEAFF. As DNA, the CDR3 is TGTGCCAGCTCACCGCAGGGGGACACTGAAGCTTTCTTT.

The chain employs TRBV30 and TRBJ2-4; TRBD2 is a possible D gene (6 bases). This CDR3 has 16 amino acids. From germline, CDR1 is GTSNPN and CDR2 SVGIG (reference sequence). V dropped 0 bases and J dropped 0 bases, with 12 bases sitting between them. CDR3 amino acids: CAWSVAGILAKNIQYF. The CDR3 nucleotides are TGTGCCTGGAGTGTGGCGGGGATCCTAGCCAAAAACATTCAGTACTTC.

The rearrangement joins TRBV9 to TRBJ1-2, with a weak D call TRBD1 (5 bases). Germline CDR1 is SGDLS and CDR2 is YYNGEE. The CDR3 extends over 13 amino acids. Trimming stripped 3 bases from V and 2 bases from J, with 8 bases between. Here the CDR3 DNA reads TGTGCCAGCAGCGATACAGGCAACTATGGCTACACCTTC. Translation gives CASSDTGNYGYTF.

The rearrangement links TRBV5-6 to TRBJ2-4, with a weak D call TRBD1 (6 bases). The germline gives CDR1 SGHDT, CDR2 YYEEEE. The V and J ends lost 1 base and 1 base respectively, with 15 bases between them. The CDR3 consists of 17 residues. CDR3 sequence: CASSLKRAGVAKNIQYF. Here the CDR3 DNA reads TGTGCCAGCAGCTTGAAGAGGGCAGGGGTGGCCAAAAACATTCAGTACTTC. Together with reference TRBV5-6 and TRBJ2-4, the CDR3 gives the full variable domain: DAGVTQSPTHLIKTRGQQVTLRCSPKSGHDTVSWYQQALGQGPQFIFQYYEEEERQRGNFPDRFSGHQFPNYSSELNVNALLLGDSALYLCASSLKRAGVAKNIQYFGAGTRLSVL.

V is TRBV11-2 and J is TRBJ1-2; D is uncertain. Germline CDR1 is SGHAT and CDR2 is FQNNGV. The CDR3 has 12 amino acids. Trimming removed 10 bases from V and 4 bases from J, with 13 bases in between. In DNA, the CDR3 is TGTGCCACCCACCTGGGAGGCTATGGCTACACCTTC. Translating it yields CATHLGGYGYTF.

The chain carries TRBV4-2 and TRBJ1-2; 9 positions match TRBD1. CDR3 length equals 16 residues. Germline V CDR1 and CDR2: LGHNA, YNFKEQ. The V gene end was trimmed by 0 bases and the J gene end by 1 base; junction bases not matched to a gene: 3. The CDR3: CASSQDPGQGNYGYTF. CDR3 sequence (DNA): TGTGCCAGCAGCCAAGACCCGGGACAGGGTAACTATGGCTACACCTTC.

The chain has TRBV19 and TRBJ1-2; 7 nucleotides match TRBD1. Germline V gene lookup returns CDR1 LNHDA and CDR2 SQIVND (reference sequence). Trimming took 5 bases from V and 4 from J; bases not matched to a gene: 4. The CDR3 covers 13 residues. The CDR3 loop is CASSPQGGYGYTF. CDR3 nucleotide sequence: TGTGCCAGTAGTCCGCAGGGGGGCTATGGCTACACCTTC.

The V call is TRBV5-1, the J call TRBJ2-7; D is unresolved. CDR1 is SGHRS, CDR2 YFSETQ, per germline. Trimming pared 0 bases from V and 0 bases from J, leaving 7 bases between. CDR3 length equals 14 residues. The CDR3 spells CASSLVADSYEQYF. DNA of the CDR3: TGCGCCAGCAGCTTGGTCGCGGACTCCTACGAGCAGTACTTC.

This clone showed up just once. This rearrangement joins TRBV7-5 to TRBJ2-3; the listed D gene, TRBD2, was not tested against the DNA. TRBV7-5 is listed as a pseudogene. The CDR3 sequence is 16 residues long. For the CDR3, the DNA is TGTGTCAGAAGCACTAAACTAGCGGGAACGGCAGATACGCAGTATTTT. It codes for CVRSTKLAGTADTQYF.

J is TRBJ1-4 and V is TRBV5-1; D is perhaps TRBD1 (6 bases). CDR1 and CDR2 (germline): SGHRS, YFSETQ. The CDR3 spans 15 residues. The V gene lost 4 bases and the J gene lost 8 bases, with 18 bases spanning the gap. CDR3 DNA sequence: TGCGCCAGCAGCGCCGTGGGGGCCGAGGGGGAAAAACTGTTTTTT. This gives the protein CASSAVGAEGEKLFF.

This rearrangement joins TRBV11-2 to TRBJ2-3, with 8 bases aligning to TRBD2. The CDR3 spans 16 residues. Germline V CDR1 and CDR2: SGHAT, FQNNGV. After removal of 5 bases from V and 2 bases from J, the junction contained 9 bases not matched to a gene. CDR3 amino acids: CASSLSGLAPTDTQYF. The CDR3 coding sequence is TGTGCCAGCAGCCTCTCCGGACTAGCCCCCACAGATACGCAGTATTTT.

The table lists this clone with many counts. The chain uses TRBV2 and TRBJ1-1; D perhaps matches TRBD1 (5 bases). The CDR3 covers 14 residues. Per the germline V gene, CDR1 is SNHLY and CDR2 is FYNNEI. Between the trimmed V and J ends, which lost 1 base and 0 bases, there was a span of 6 bases. CDR3 residues: CASSEGGMNTEAFF. Here the CDR3 DNA reads TGTGCCAGCAGTGAAGGGGGCATGAACACTGAAGCTTTCTTT. The entire variable domain, with the rest obtained from reference TRBV2 and TRBJ1-1, is as follows: EPEVTQTPSHQVTQMGQEVILRCVPISNHLYFYWYRQILGQKVEFLVSFYNNEISEKSEIFDDQFSVERPDGSNFTLKIRSTKLEDSAMYFCASSEGGMNTEAFFGQGTRLTVV.

The chain links TRBV19 to TRBJ1-1, with TRBD1 matching over 7 bases. The CDR3 sequence is 14 residues long. Germline CDR1 reads LNHDA; CDR2 reads SQIVND (reference sequence). V gave up 5 bases and J gave up 6 bases; unmatched junction bases: 9. Written as DNA, the CDR3 is TGTGCCAGTAGTTTCGGGACAGAGGACGCTGAAGCTTTCTTT. This gives the protein CASSFGTEDAEAFF.

The rearrangement links TRBV4-1 to TRBJ1-1; D is ambiguous. Germline V gives CDR1 MGHRA, CDR2 YSYEKL. The CDR3 is 14 residues long. V shed 0 bases and J shed 11 bases, with 16 bases lying between them. DNA of the CDR3: TGCGCCAGCAGCCAAGAGCAGGCCCCGACGGCTGCTTTCTTT. Amino acid sequence: CASSQEQAPTAAFF.

The chain employs TRBV30 and TRBJ1-3, with D unresolved. Germline lookup yields CDR1 GTSNPN and CDR2 SVGIG (reference sequence). Trimming stripped 5 bases from V and 0 bases from J, with 8 bases between. The CDR3 sequence is 13 residues long. The CDR3 is CAWDSSSGNTIYF. In DNA form, the CDR3 reads TGTGCCTGGGATAGCTCCTCTGGAAACACCATATATTTT.

This clone was recorded once. CDR3 nucleotide sequence: TGCGCCAGCAGCTTGCGACTAGCGGGGCCCAACCAAGAGACCCAGTACTTC. Residues: CASSLRLAGPNQETQYF. The V call is TRBV5-1, the J call TRBJ2-5; the match to TRBD2 covers 11 bases. The CDR3 runs 17 residues. J gave up 0 bases and V 1 base, and 5 bases lay outside the gene matches. CDR1 and CDR2 from the germline V gene are SGHRS and YFSETQ. Combining the CDR3 with reference TRBV5-1 and TRBJ2-5 gives the whole variable domain KAGVTQTPRYLIKTRGQQVTLSCSPISGHRSVSWYQQTPGQGLQFLFEYFSETQRNKGNFPGRFSGRQFSNSRSEMNVSTLELGDSALYLCASSLRLAGPNQETQYFGPGTRLLVL.

V is TRBV11-2 and J is TRBJ2-1; TRBD1 matches at 8 bases. Germline trimming cut 0 bases from V and 10 bases from J; bases unmatched to any gene: 17. The CDR3 has 18 residues. The germline V gene has CDR1 SGHAT and CDR2 FQNNGV. The CDR3 DNA follows: TGTGCCAGCAGCTTAGATGATGCGGCAGGGGGCCGATGGGGGGAGCAGTTCTTC. Translation: CASSLDDAAGGRWGEQFF.

The chain carries TRBV6-1 and TRBJ2-1, with D maybe TRBD1 (6 bases). This CDR3 spans 15 amino acids. CDR1 is MNHNS and CDR2 is SASEGT in the germline V gene. The V end was cut by 5 bases, the J end by 2 bases, with 13 bases between. CDR3 sequence (DNA): TGTGCCAGCAGTACAACAGGGTCCCCCTACAATGAGCAGTTCTTC. Amino acid sequence: CASSTTGSPYNEQFF.